A selection of T cell receptor beta chains follows, all from one sample in a study of cytomegalovirus exposure and HLA in healthy donors. TCRdb keeps only in-frame clones here, not all; method: immunoSEQ multiplex PCR. The sample holds 150,000 to 200,000 clones, more than 60% seen once. Material for sequencing was PBMCs. The receptors stem from a female donor in good health and CMV-seronegative. Each CDR3 is given with its conserved first and last residue. Fields, in order: V gene, J gene, D gene, clone size, CDR3 protein. The D gene is left open where the match is weak. Not every row has a clone size; where given, it reads once, few, many or a size class.

V gene: TRBV6-5; J gene: TRBJ1-1; D gene: -; clone size: many; CDR3 protein: CASSYMYSLNTEAFF
V gene: TRBV10-3; J gene: TRBJ1-3; D gene: TRBD1; clone size: -; CDR3 protein: CASGTGEANTIYF
V gene: TRBV2; J gene: TRBJ1-1; D gene: TRBD1; clone size: few; CDR3 protein: CASSERGQGVGTEAFF
V gene: TRBV2; J gene: TRBJ2-7; D gene: TRBD1; clone size: -; CDR3 protein: CASNRDRDYEQYF
V gene: TRBV7-2; J gene: TRBJ2-7; D gene: TRBD1; clone size: -; CDR3 protein: CASSLGQGGYEQYF
V gene: TRBV19; J gene: TRBJ2-3; D gene: -; clone size: -; CDR3 protein: CASTMGYLSTDTQYF
V gene: TRBV6-5; J gene: TRBJ1-5; D gene: TRBD1; clone size: -; CDR3 protein: CASSPDRGLNQPQHF
V gene: TRBV4-1; J gene: TRBJ2-1; D gene: TRBD2; clone size: once; CDR3 protein: CASSQGTSGTYNEQFF
V gene: TRBV2; J gene: TRBJ2-4; D gene: -; clone size: -; CDR3 protein: CASRADQGNIQYF
V gene: TRBV6-1; J gene: TRBJ2-1; D gene: TRBD1; clone size: once; CDR3 protein: CASSEVWTGNFYNEQFF
V gene: TRBV7-9; J gene: TRBJ1-2; D gene: TRBD1; clone size: -; CDR3 protein: CASSDNTGAVYGYTF
V gene: TRBV5-1; J gene: TRBJ1-1; D gene: -; clone size: -; CDR3 protein: CASLRNPGDTEAFF
V gene: TRBV11-3; J gene: TRBJ1-1; D gene: TRBD1; clone size: -; CDR3 protein: CASSAGQGRNTEAFF
V gene: TRBV28; J gene: TRBJ1-4; D gene: -; clone size: -; CDR3 protein: CASTIFGEKLFF
V gene: TRBV5-1; J gene: TRBJ1-1; D gene: -; clone size: -; CDR3 protein: CASSLGAGNTEAFF
V gene: TRBV19; J gene: TRBJ2-7; D gene: TRBD1; clone size: -; CDR3 protein: CASSNRDSYEQYF
V gene: TRBV5-6; J gene: TRBJ2-7; D gene: TRBD1; clone size: few; CDR3 protein: CASSLLGTGTGDEQYF
V gene: TRBV5-8; J gene: TRBJ2-5; D gene: -; clone size: -; CDR3 protein: CASTAGMGKETQYF
V gene: TRBV28; J gene: TRBJ2-7; D gene: -; clone size: -; CDR3 protein: CASIKPPDEQYF
V gene: TRBV25-1; J gene: TRBJ2-7; D gene: TRBD1; clone size: -; CDR3 protein: CASSDSAGGFYEQYF
V gene: TRBV5-1; J gene: TRBJ2-7; D gene: TRBD2; clone size: -; CDR3 protein: CASSLGGGSSYEQYF
V gene: TRBV6-1; J gene: TRBJ1-1; D gene: TRBD1; clone size: -; CDR3 protein: CASSHGTAMNTEAFF
V gene: TRBV28; J gene: TRBJ2-7; D gene: TRBD1; clone size: -; CDR3 protein: CASSSRHLDRDFPYEQYF
V gene: TRBV15; J gene: TRBJ1-2; D gene: -; clone size: -; CDR3 protein: CATSRDLSLAGSNYGYTF
V gene: TRBV19; J gene: TRBJ1-5; D gene: -; clone size: -; CDR3 protein: CASGDIRGGRPQHF
V gene: TRBV6-1; J gene: TRBJ2-5; D gene: -; clone size: -; CDR3 protein: CASSELRGLGTTQYF
V gene: TRBV6-5; J gene: TRBJ1-2; D gene: -; clone size: -; CDR3 protein: CASRQLTANNGYTF
V gene: TRBV9; J gene: TRBJ1-3; D gene: -; clone size: few; CDR3 protein: CASSVDGRQGNTIYF
V gene: TRBV7-3; J gene: TRBJ1-1; D gene: TRBD1; clone size: few; CDR3 protein: CASSSWTGMNTEAFF
V gene: TRBV2; J gene: TRBJ1-5; D gene: -; clone size: -; CDR3 protein: CASSGQLYSNQPQHF
V gene: TRBV6-1; J gene: TRBJ1-6; D gene: -; clone size: -; CDR3 protein: CASSELRTLTNSPLHF
V gene: TRBV18; J gene: TRBJ2-7; D gene: -; clone size: -; CDR3 protein: CASSVTGSYEQYF